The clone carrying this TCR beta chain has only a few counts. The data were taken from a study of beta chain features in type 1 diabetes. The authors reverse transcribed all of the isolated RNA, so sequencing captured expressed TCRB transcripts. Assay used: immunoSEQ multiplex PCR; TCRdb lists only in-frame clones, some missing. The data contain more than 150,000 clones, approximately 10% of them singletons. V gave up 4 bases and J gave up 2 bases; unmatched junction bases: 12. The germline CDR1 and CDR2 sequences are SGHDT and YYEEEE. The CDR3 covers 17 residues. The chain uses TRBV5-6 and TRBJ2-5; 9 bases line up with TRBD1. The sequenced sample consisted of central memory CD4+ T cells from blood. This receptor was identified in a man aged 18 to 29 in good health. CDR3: CASSTRRTGDQQETQYF. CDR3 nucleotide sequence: TGTGCCAGCAGCACCCGAAGGACAGGGGATCAACAAGAGACCCAGTACTTC.